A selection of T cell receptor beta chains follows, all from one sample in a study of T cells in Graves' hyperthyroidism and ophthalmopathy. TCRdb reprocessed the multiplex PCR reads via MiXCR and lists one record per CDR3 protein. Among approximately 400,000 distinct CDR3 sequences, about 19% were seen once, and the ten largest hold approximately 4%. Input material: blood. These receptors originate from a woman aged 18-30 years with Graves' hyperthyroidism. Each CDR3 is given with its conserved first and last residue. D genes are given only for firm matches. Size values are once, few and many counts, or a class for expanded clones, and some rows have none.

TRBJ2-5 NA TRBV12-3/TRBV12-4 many TGTGCCAGCACCAGAAGTTGGGCCCAAGAGACCCAGTACTTC CASTRSWAQETQYF
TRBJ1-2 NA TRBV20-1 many TGCAGTGCGGAGGGACTCTACTATGGCTACACCTTC CSAEGLYYGYTF
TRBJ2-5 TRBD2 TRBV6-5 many TGTGCCAGCAGTTACGGACTAGCGGGGGGTACCTCCTACTTC CASSYGLAGGTSYF
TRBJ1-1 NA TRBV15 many TGTGCCACCAGCAGAGATCCCCAGTTTGTTGGAGCTTTCTTT CATSRDPQFVGAFF
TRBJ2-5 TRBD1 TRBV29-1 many TGCAGCGTTGAATCCCGACAGGGACGTCAAGAGACCCAGTACTTC CSVESRQGRQETQYF
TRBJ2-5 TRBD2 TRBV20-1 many TGCAGTGCTCGACCGGGGGGGGTTAGGGAGACCCAGTACTTC CSARPGGVRETQYF
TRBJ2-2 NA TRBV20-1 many TGCAGTGCTAGAGGGGAGGGGGGGAACACCGGGGAGCTGTTTTTT CSARGEGGNTGELFF
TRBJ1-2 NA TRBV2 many TGTGCCAGCAGCCCAGACACTAACTATGGCTACACCTTC CASSPDTNYGYTF
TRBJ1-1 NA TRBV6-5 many TGTGCCAGCAGTTACTCGGCAGCTGAAGCTTTCTTT CASSYSAAEAFF
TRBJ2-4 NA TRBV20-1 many TGCAGTGCTAGGGACAGCCGGCTGGCCAAAAACATTCAGTACTTC CSARDSRLAKNIQYF
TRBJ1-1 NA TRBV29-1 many TGCAGCGTTCTCAGGCTTGGGGACACTGAAGCTTTCTTT CSVLRLGDTEAFF
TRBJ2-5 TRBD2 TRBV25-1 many TGTGCCAGCAGTGAATACAGGCTAGCGGGGGAGACCCAGTACTTC CASSEYRLAGETQYF
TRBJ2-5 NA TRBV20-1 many TGCAGTGCTGAGGATAGGGAAACCGGAGGAGAGACCCAGTACTTC CSAEDRETGGETQYF
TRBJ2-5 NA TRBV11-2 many TGTGCCAGCAGCTTAGGATCGACGGGAGAGACCCAGTACTTC CASSLGSTGETQYF
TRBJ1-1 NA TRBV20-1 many TGCAGTGCTAGGTCCCCCATGAACACTGAAGCTTTCTTT CSARSPMNTEAFF
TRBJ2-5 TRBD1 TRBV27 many TGTGCCAGCGGGGGGGACAGGGGGCTCGAGACCCAGTACTTC CASGGDRGLETQYF
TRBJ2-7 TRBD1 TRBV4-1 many TGCGCCAGCAGCCAACCCCGGGACAGACCCTACGAGCAGTACTTC CASSQPRDRPYEQYF
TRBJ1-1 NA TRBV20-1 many TGCAGTGCCCTGCCCGGGGGCGGCACTGAAGCTTTCTTT CSALPGGGTEAFF
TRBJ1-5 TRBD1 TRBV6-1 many TGTGCCAGCCGGAAGGGGGCCTGGAGCAATCAGCCCCAGCATTTT CASRKGAWSNQPQHF
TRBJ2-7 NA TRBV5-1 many TGCGCCAGCAGGCATCCAGGGAGAGCCTACGAGCAGTACTTC CASRHPGRAYEQYF
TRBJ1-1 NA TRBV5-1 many TGCGCCAGCAGTGAGTACAGTGGGAGAACTGAAGCTTTCTTT CASSEYSGRTEAFF
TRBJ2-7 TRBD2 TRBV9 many TGTGCCAGCAGCGTAGCGGGGGGACCACCGTACGAGCAGTACTTC CASSVAGGPPYEQYF
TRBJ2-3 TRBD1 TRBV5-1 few TGCGCCAGCAGCTTGGGGACAGGGGACACAGATACGCAGTATTTT CASSLGTGDTDTQYF
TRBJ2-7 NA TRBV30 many TGTGCCTGGAGTGCGGGAGCCTACGAGCAGTACTTC CAWSAGAYEQYF
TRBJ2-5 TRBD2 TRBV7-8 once TGTGCCAGCAGCTTTAGCGGGCGGGTTCAAGAGACCCAGTACTTC CASSFSGRVQETQYF
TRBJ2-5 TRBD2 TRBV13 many TGTGCCAGCAGCTACCGACTAGCGGGGGTCGGGGAGACCCAGTACTTC CASSYRLAGVGETQYF
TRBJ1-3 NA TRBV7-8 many TGTGCCAGCAGCCAAGACGATGGACGCTCTGGAAACACCATATATTTT CASSQDDGRSGNTIYF
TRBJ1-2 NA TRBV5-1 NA TGCGCCAGCAGCTTGGACGGCCTGGGTCCTGGCTACACCTTC CASSLDGLGPGYTF
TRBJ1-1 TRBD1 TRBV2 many TGTGCCAGCAGAGGACAGGGACGATCAACTGAAGCTTTCTTT CASRGQGRSTEAFF
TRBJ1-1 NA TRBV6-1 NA TGTGCCAGCAGTGAGCGGGGGGCAAGTGAAGCTTTCTTT CASSERGASEAFF
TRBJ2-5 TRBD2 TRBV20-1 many TGCAGTGCTAGAGCACCCAGCGGGGGGAGGTACCAAGAGACCCAGTACTTC CSARAPSGGRYQETQYF
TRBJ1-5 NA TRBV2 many TGTGCCAGCAGCCCGGACAGTTATCAGCCCCAGCATTTT CASSPDSYQPQHF
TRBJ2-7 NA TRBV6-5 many TGTGCCAGCAGTTACTCTACCGGTGGGAACGAGCAGTACTTC CASSYSTGGNEQYF
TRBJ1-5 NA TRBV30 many TGTGCCTGGGGACGGGAACAGCCCCAGCATTTT CAWGREQPQHF
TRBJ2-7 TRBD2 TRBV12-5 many TGTGCTAGTGCCCAGCGGGGGGCCTCCTACGAGCAGTACTTC CASAQRGASYEQYF
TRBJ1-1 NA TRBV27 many TGTGCCAGCAGTTCCGGCCTTATCGACAGTATGAAAGCTTTCTTT CASSSGLIDSMKAFF
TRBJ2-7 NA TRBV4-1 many TGCGCCAGCAGCCAAGATATGGAGCGGGCTTTCGAGCAGTACTTC CASSQDMERAFEQYF
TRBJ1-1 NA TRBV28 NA TGTGCCAGCCGTAATTTAGGGGACTTTTTTGAAGCTTTCTTT CASRNLGDFFEAFF
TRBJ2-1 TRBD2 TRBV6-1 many TGTGCCAGCAGTCGGACTAGCGGGGACTACAATGAGCAGTTCTTC CASSRTSGDYNEQFF
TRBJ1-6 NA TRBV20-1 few TGCAGTGCTAGTTTTGGGGCCGGGGGTGAAGCCGCCCTCCACTTT CSASFGAGGEAALHF
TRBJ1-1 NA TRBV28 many TGTGCCAGCAGTACTATGACTGAAGCTTTCTTT CASSTMTEAFF
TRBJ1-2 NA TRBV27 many TGTGCCAGCAGACTAAAGGCCAGGGCCTATGGCTACACCTTC CASRLKARAYGYTF
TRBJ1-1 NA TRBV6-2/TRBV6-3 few TGTGCCAGCAGTTACTCGACGGAAGCTTTCTTT CASSYSTEAFF
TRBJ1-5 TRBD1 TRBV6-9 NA TGTGCCAGCAGTTGCCCCAGGACAGGGAGCACCAATCAGCCCCAGCATTTT CASSCPRTGSTNQPQHF
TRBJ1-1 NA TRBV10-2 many TGCGCCAGCAGTGATTACGGGGACACTGAAGCTTTCTTT CASSDYGDTEAFF
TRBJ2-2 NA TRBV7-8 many TGTGCCAGCAGCTCTTCTCTGGGGGCCATATACACCGGGGAGCTGTTTTTT CASSSSLGAIYTGELFF
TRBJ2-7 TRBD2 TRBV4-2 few TGTGCCAGCAGCCAGCCACTAGCGGGGGGGCTAAACGAGCAGTACTTC CASSQPLAGGLNEQYF
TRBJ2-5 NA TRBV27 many TGTGCCAGCAGTTTGCTCGGGACACTCCAAGAGACCCAGTACTTC CASSLLGTLQETQYF
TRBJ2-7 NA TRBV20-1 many TGCAGTGCTAGAGATTTCCAGGGGCGCTCCTACGAGCAGTACTTC CSARDFQGRSYEQYF
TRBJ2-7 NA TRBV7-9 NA TGTGCCAGCAGCGGTCTCTACGAGCAGTACTTC CASSGLYEQYF